Following are 15 T cell receptor beta chains from one sample sequenced in a study of metastatic and nonmetastatic thyroid tumors. All patients were treatment-naive before thyroid surgery. TCRdb used MiXCR to call clones anew from the PCR reads. The data contain 15,000 to 20,000 clones, approximately 25% of them singletons. Input material: adjacent normal tissue. All receptors derive from a female donor with papillary thyroid cancer or a benign thyroid nodule (not recorded which). Some clones in this sample may be carry-over from other donors' samples.

This clone counts as large. The J gene is TRBJ1-6, the V gene TRBV6-1, with D hard to call. The CDR3 runs 16 residues. Germline V gives CDR1 MNHNS, CDR2 SASEGT. The ends were cut back, 3 bases at V and 4 bases at J, with 13 bases in the middle. The CDR3 DNA follows: TGTGCCAGCAGTGACTCCGCGCGCGTTTATAATTCACCCCTCCACTTT. It is translated as CASSDSARVYNSPLHF.

The chain employs TRBV27 and TRBJ1-2; 12 bases are shared with TRBD1. CDR3 size: 17 residues. J gave up 2 bases and V 5 bases, and 9 bases lay outside the gene matches. In germline, CDR1 is MNHEY, CDR2 SMNVEV (reference sequence). The CDR3 nucleotides are TGTGCCAGCAGTATTTCCTCCGGGACAGGGGGCAACTATGGCTACACCTTC. The encoded protein is CASSISSGTGGNYGYTF.

This clone is termed medium-sized. CDR3 loop: CASRKERVYEQYF. CDR3 DNA: TGTGCCAGCAGAAAAGAACGGGTCTACGAGCAGTACTTC. This chain connects TRBV28 to TRBJ2-7; D ambiguous. CDR1 MDHEN and CDR2 SYDVKM come from the germline V gene. CDR3 length: 13 amino acids. Trimming cost V 6 bases and J 3 bases, with 12 bases left between them.

This clone was counted between two and nine times. This chain uses TRBV15 with TRBJ2-2; 12 nucleotides agree with TRBD2. This CDR3 region has 15 residues. The J segment lost 7 bases and the V segment lost 4 bases, leaving 4 bases of the junction unmatched. In germline, CDR1 is LNHNV, CDR2 YYDKDF (reference sequence). CDR3 nucleotide sequence: TGTGCCACCAGCACTAGCGGGAGGGTAGGCGGGGAGCTGTTTTTT. Protein: CATSTSGRVGGELFF. Variable domain in full (rest from reference TRBV15 and TRBJ2-2): DAMVIQNPRYQVTQFGKPVTLSCSQTLNHNVMYWYQQKSSQAPKLLFHYYDKDFNNEADTPDNFQSRRPNTSFCFLDIRSPGLGDTAMYLCATSTSGRVGGELFFGEGSRLTVL.

This clone was seen a single time. This chain connects TRBV11-2 to TRBJ2-5; 8 bases map to TRBD1. Looked up from germline, CDR1 is SGHAT and CDR2 is FQNNGV. The trim removed 7 bases at V and 0 bases at J, leaving 4 bases unmatched. This CDR3 spans 14 amino acids. The CDR3 DNA reads TGTGCCAGCAAGAGACAGGGGTACCAAGAGACCCAGTACTTC. Its translation is CASKRQGYQETQYF. The full variable domain, completed using reference TRBV11-2 and TRBJ2-5, is EAGVAQSPRYKIIEKRQSVAFWCNPISGHATLYWYQQILGQGPKLLIQFQNNGVVDDSQLPKDRFSAERLKGVDSTLKIQPAKLEDSAVYLCASKRQGYQETQYFGPGTRLLVL.

The CDR3 nucleotides read TGTGCCAGCAGCGCCTCATTCCAGACAGAATCCTACGAGCAGTACTTC. It encodes CASSASFQTESYEQYF. The J gene is TRBJ2-7, the V gene TRBV9; TRBD1 might be the D (5 bases). The V end lost 3 bases, the J end lost 1 base, and 17 bases lay between the germline ends. Per the germline V gene, CDR1 is SGDLS and CDR2 is YYNGEE. The CDR3 sequence is 16 residues long.

This clone was seen many times. The chain combines TRBV11-2 with TRBJ2-7; 10 bases are a match to TRBD2. The CDR3 covers 15 residues. The trim removed 5 bases at V and 6 bases at J, leaving 10 bases unmatched. Germline CDR1 and CDR2: SGHAT and FQNNGV. This CDR3 is CASSPSAGGPVEQYF. CDR3 DNA sequence: TGTGCCAGCAGCCCCTCAGCGGGAGGGCCGGTCGAGCAGTACTTC. The full variable domain, in which reference TRBV11-2 and TRBJ2-7 provide the parts outside the CDR3, is EAGVAQSPRYKIIEKRQSVAFWCNPISGHATLYWYQQILGQGPKLLIQFQNNGVVDDSQLPKDRFSAERLKGVDSTLKIQPAKLEDSAVYLCASSPSAGGPVEQYFGPGTRLTVT.

This clone turned up a few times. V and J are TRBV28 and TRBJ1-2; maybe TRBD1 (6 bases). The CDR3 extends over 16 amino acids. Germline V gene sequence: CDR1 MDHEN, CDR2 SYDVKM. Deletions cut 4 bases from V and 2 bases from J, with 17 bases between. DNA of the CDR3: TGTGCCAGCAGTTCCCTAGACTTCGACAGGAACTATGGCTACACCTTC. Its translation: CASSSLDFDRNYGYTF.

This clone is classed as medium-sized (0.01 to 0.1%). The CDR3 here is CASSTTSGTGEQFF. The CDR3 coding sequence is TGTGCCAGCAGCACCACTAGCGGGACGGGTGAGCAGTTCTTC. This chain connects TRBV7-9 to TRBJ2-1, with 10 bases aligning to TRBD2. V was clipped by 5 bases and J by 9 bases; unmatched bases: 7. Germline assignment: CDR1 SEHNR and CDR2 FQNEAQ (reference sequence). There are 14 residues in the CDR3.

This clone was picked up a small number of times. The genes are TRBV11-2 and TRBJ1-2; 11 nucleotides match TRBD1. Germline V gene lookup returns CDR1 SGHAT and CDR2 FQNNGV. V trimming: 2 bases; J trimming: 5 bases; junction bases outside the gene matches: 7. The CDR3 runs 16 residues. Here the CDR3 reads CASSLWTGGAEYGYTF. DNA for the CDR3: TGTGCCAGCAGCTTATGGACAGGGGGCGCTGAGTATGGCTACACCTTC.

This chain connects TRBV19 to TRBJ1-5; 11 bases are a match to TRBD1. The V and J ends lost 3 bases and 7 bases, in that order; junction bases with no gene match: 5. Germline loops: CDR1 LNHDA, CDR2 SQIVND (reference sequence). The CDR3 has 15 amino acids. In DNA, the CDR3 is TGTGCCAGTAGTATTCAGGACAGGGGGCCCCAGCCCCAGCATTTT. Translated, it gives CASSIQDRGPQPQHF. Complete variable domain (other parts from reference TRBV19 and TRBJ1-5): DGGITQSPKYLFRKEGQNVTLSCEQNLNHDAMYWYRQDPGQGLRLIYYSQIVNDFQKGDIAEGYSVSREKKESFPLTVTSAQKNPTAFYLCASSIQDRGPQPQHFGDGTRLSIL.

A few counts support this clone. This chain uses TRBV6-1 with TRBJ2-1, with TRBD2 identical over 8 bases. The CDR3 spans 14 residues. Germline CDR1 is MNHNS and CDR2 is SASEGT. The junction had 9 bases not matched to a gene; V was cut back by 6 bases and J by 8 bases. CDR3 in DNA: TGTGCCAGCAGCCCCGGGACTAGAAGATATGAGCAGTTCTTC. Its translation: CASSPGTRRYEQFF.

This clone occurred a few times. Here the CDR3 DNA reads TGTGCCAGCAGCTTAGAGTGGAACTATGGCTACACCTTC. Its protein product is CASSLEWNYGYTF. The gene calls are TRBV11-2 and TRBJ1-2; D remains unclear. The germline V gene has CDR1 SGHAT and CDR2 FQNNGV. The CDR3 extends over 13 amino acids. Trimming removed 0 bases at V and 2 bases at J, with 4 bases between.

This clone is termed medium-sized. The chain uses TRBV2 and TRBJ2-5; 9 bases are a match to TRBD1. J gave up 5 bases and V 9 bases, and 13 bases lay outside the gene matches. This CDR3 is 15 amino acids long. CDR1 SNHLY and CDR2 FYNNEI come from the germline V gene. This CDR3 reads CARGHGTGRMETQYF. DNA of the CDR3: TGTGCCAGAGGACACGGGACAGGGCGAATGGAGACCCAGTACTTC.

The chain couples TRBV11-2 to TRBJ2-3, with TRBD2 matching over 10 bases. The V gene end was trimmed by 5 bases and the J gene end by 2 bases; junction bases not matched to a gene: 13. The germline gives CDR1 SGHAT, CDR2 FQNNGV. This CDR3 has 18 residues. The CDR3 nucleotides read TGTGCCAGCAGCAAGAGATCACGGACTAGCGGCGCCACAGATACGCAGTATTTT. Translating it yields CASSKRSRTSGATDTQYF. The full variable domain, rest sourced from reference TRBV11-2 and TRBJ2-3, is EAGVAQSPRYKIIEKRQSVAFWCNPISGHATLYWYQQILGQGPKLLIQFQNNGVVDDSQLPKDRFSAERLKGVDSTLKIQPAKLEDSAVYLCASSKRSRTSGATDTQYFGPGTRLTVL.